This entry concerns a single TCR beta chain. These data come from a study of molecular identifiers for immune sequencing clone quantification. One entry per CDR3 protein results from TCRdb running MiXCR on the PCR reads. This table holds approximately 590,000 distinct CDR3 sequences, around 25% found once. Germline CDR1 is ENHRY and CDR2 is SYGVKD. Trimming shortened V by 3 bases and J by 0 bases, and 9 bases separated the two germline ends. The CDR3 runs to 15 residues. This TCR was recovered from a human donor in good health. Some libraries in this study had Jurkat cell RNA spiked in. The rearrangement joins TRBV10-3 to TRBJ2-4; TRBD1 is a possible D gene (5 bases). The specimen sequenced was naive CD8+ T cells from blood, with Jurkat cell RNA spiked in. Documented subset: FACS-sorted CD8+CD4-CCR7+CD45RA+ naive T cells. Here the CDR3 DNA reads TGTGCCATCAGTGAAGGGGCCCTAGCCAAAAACATTCAGTACTTC. This translates into CAISEGALAKNIQYF.